These 11 T cell receptor beta chains were sequenced from one sample in a study of blood T cell repertoires in COVID-19. Using immunoSEQ multiplex PCR, the repertoire was profiled, and TCRdb retains in-frame clones only, with some absent. The sample lists roughly 190,000 clones, 70% to 90% occurring once. Sequences were obtained from peripheral blood. The receptors here all came from a woman aged 70 to 79 with active or convalescent COVID-19.

DNA for the CDR3: TGTGCCAGCTCACCACCGGACAGCAACTATGGCTACACCTTC. Protein sequence: CASSPPDSNYGYTF. The genes are TRBV18 and TRBJ1-2; D may be TRBD1 (6 bases). Germline V gene lookup returns CDR1 KGHSH and CDR2 LQKENI. The CDR3 spans 14 residues. V was pared by 0 bases and J by 2 bases, with 7 bases between.

This clone showed up just once. The chain has TRBV27 and TRBJ2-3; perhaps TRBD1 as D (5 bases). CDR1 is MNHEY and CDR2 is SMNVEV in the germline V gene (reference sequence). The CDR3 runs 14 residues. Trimming pared 5 bases from V and 1 base from J, leaving 10 bases between. Here the CDR3 reads CASSMKQGTDTQYF. DNA of the CDR3: TGTGCCAGCAGTATGAAACAGGGCACAGATACGCAGTATTTT.

This clone was seen only a few times. The gene calls are TRBV19 and TRBJ1-4; D unclear. The germline gives CDR1 LNHDA, CDR2 SQIVND (reference sequence). Trimming removed 0 bases from V and 6 bases from J, with 11 bases in between. The CDR3 runs to 15 residues. CDR3 sequence: CASSIDHDYYEKLFF. CDR3 in DNA: TGTGCCAGTAGTATAGATCACGACTACTATGAAAAACTGTTTTTT.

V usage is TRBV6-5 and J usage is TRBJ2-5; weak D call: TRBD1 (6 bases). The length of the CDR3 is 13 residues. Germline assignment: CDR1 MNHEY and CDR2 SVGAGI. Trimming left V 6 bases short and J 4 bases short, with 12 bases between. For the CDR3, the DNA is TGTGCCAGCAGGAGGGGGTTGGGAGAGACCCAGTACTTC. Its protein product is CASRRGLGETQYF.

The chain has TRBV3-1 (or the pseudogene TRBV3-2) and TRBJ2-7; D remains ambiguous. Germline values: CDR1 LGHDT, CDR2 YNNKEL (reference sequence). This CDR3 spans 13 amino acids. Trimming took 4 bases from V and 2 from J, leaving 9 bases between them. The DNA for the CDR3 is TGTGCCAGCAGCCCCACACCCCCCTACGAGCAGTACTTC. It specifies CASSPTPPYEQYF.

In its sample, this clone was seen a few times. V gene TRBV6-1 combines with J gene TRBJ2-1; TRBD2 aligns across 8 bases. V trimming: 2 bases; J trimming: 15 bases; junction bases outside the gene matches: 9. Germline V gene data show CDR1 as MNHNS and CDR2 as SASEGT. The CDR3 totals 13 residues. Here the CDR3 DNA reads TGTGCCAGCAGTGAATTTGGCGGGACTAGAATGTTCTTC. Protein product: CASSEFGGTRMFF.

This chain joins TRBV28 and TRBJ2-7, with 13 positions matching TRBD2. The V gene end was trimmed by 4 bases and the J gene end by 3 bases; junction bases not matched to a gene: 3. Germline assignment: CDR1 MDHEN and CDR2 SYDVKM. CDR3 length: 15 residues. CDR3 sequence reads: CASSSGLAGYYEQYF. CDR3 bases: TGTGCCAGCAGTTCGGGACTAGCGGGGTACTACGAGCAGTACTTC.

The gene calls are TRBV28 and TRBJ2-4, with 7 bases fitting TRBD1. CDR3 length equals 15 residues. The trim removed 5 bases at V and 3 bases at J, leaving 7 bases unmatched. Germline lookup yields CDR1 MDHEN and CDR2 SYDVKM. CDR3 sequence: CASSLQGDGKNIQYF. The CDR3 nucleotides read TGTGCCAGCAGTCTCCAGGGGGACGGCAAAAACATTCAGTACTTC.

J is TRBJ2-5 and V is TRBV28; tentative D call: TRBD2 (5 bases). This CDR3 has 13 residues. The germline gives CDR1 MDHEN, CDR2 SYDVKM. V lost 2 bases and J lost 5, with 9 bases in between. The CDR3 region has the DNA TGTGCCAGCAGTTTAGGGAGTTGGGAGACCCAGTACTTC. It is translated as CASSLGSWETQYF.

This sequence joins TRBV19 and TRBJ2-7; D may be TRBD1 (5 bases). V was shortened by 3 bases and J by 2 bases, with 8 bases between the two germline ends. Germline V gene lookup returns CDR1 LNHDA and CDR2 SQIVND (reference sequence). The CDR3 has 13 amino acids. CDR3 residues: CASSMAGPYEQYF. In DNA, the CDR3 is TGTGCCAGTAGTATGGCAGGGCCCTACGAGCAGTACTTC.

This clone was recorded only once. The V call is TRBV3-1 (or the pseudogene TRBV3-2), the J call TRBJ2-7, with D uncertain. Per the germline V gene, CDR1 is LGHDT and CDR2 is YNNKEL (reference sequence). V was shortened by 4 bases and J by 7 bases, with 8 bases between the two germline ends. The CDR3 spans 11 residues. CDR3: CASSRSQEQYF. The CDR3 DNA follows: TGTGCCAGCAGCCGCAGTCAAGAGCAGTACTTC.